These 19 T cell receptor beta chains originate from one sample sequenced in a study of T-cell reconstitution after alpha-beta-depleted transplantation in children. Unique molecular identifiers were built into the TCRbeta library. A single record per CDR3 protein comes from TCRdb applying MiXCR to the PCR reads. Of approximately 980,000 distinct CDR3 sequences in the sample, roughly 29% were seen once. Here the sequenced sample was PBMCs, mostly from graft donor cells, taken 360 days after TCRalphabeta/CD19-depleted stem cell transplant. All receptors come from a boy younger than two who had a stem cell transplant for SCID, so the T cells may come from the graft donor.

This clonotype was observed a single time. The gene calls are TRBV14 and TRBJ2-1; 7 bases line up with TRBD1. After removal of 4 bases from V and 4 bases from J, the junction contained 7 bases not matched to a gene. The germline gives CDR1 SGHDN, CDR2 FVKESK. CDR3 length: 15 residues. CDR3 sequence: CASSLPGQTYNEQFF. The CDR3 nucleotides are TGTGCCAGCAGCCTCCCGGGACAGACGTACAATGAGCAGTTCTTC.

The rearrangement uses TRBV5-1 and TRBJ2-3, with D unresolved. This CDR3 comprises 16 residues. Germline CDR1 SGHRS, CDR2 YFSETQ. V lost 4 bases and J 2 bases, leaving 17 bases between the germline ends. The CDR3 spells CASSPWLDSPTDTQYF. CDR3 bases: TGCGCCAGCAGCCCTTGGCTTGATTCCCCCACAGATACGCAGTATTTT.

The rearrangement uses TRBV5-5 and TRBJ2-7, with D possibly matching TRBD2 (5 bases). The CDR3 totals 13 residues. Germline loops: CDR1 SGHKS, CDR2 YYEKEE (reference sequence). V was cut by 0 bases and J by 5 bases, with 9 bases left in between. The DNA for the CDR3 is TGTGCCAGCAGCTTGGGACTAATCCACGAGCAGTACTTC. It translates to CASSLGLIHEQYF.

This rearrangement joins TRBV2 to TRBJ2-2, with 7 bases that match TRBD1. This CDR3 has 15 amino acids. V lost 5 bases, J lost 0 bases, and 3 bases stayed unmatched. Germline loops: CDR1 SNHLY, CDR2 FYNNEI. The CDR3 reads CASSKGQSNTGELFF. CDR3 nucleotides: TGTGCCAGCAGTAAGGGACAGTCGAACACCGGGGAGCTGTTTTTT.

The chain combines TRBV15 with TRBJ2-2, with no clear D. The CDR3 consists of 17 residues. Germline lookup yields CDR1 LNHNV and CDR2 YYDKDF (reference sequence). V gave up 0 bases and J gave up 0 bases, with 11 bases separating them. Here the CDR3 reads CATSRDKLRSNTGELFF. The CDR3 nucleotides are TGTGCCACCAGCAGAGATAAGCTCCGATCGAACACCGGGGAGCTGTTTTTT.

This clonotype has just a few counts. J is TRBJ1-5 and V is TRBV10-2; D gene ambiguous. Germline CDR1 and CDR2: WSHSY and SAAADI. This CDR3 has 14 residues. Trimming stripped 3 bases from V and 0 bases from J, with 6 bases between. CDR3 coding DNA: TGCGCCAGCAGTGATTGGGTTAGCAATCAGCCCCAGCATTTT. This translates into CASSDWVSNQPQHF.

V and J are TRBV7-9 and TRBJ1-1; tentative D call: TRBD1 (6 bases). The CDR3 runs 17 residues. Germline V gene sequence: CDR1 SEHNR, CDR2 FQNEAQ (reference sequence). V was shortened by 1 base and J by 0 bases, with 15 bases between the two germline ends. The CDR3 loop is CASSLGAGDQVNTEAFF. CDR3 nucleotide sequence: TGTGCCAGCAGCTTAGGAGCAGGGGACCAGGTGAACACTGAAGCTTTCTTT.

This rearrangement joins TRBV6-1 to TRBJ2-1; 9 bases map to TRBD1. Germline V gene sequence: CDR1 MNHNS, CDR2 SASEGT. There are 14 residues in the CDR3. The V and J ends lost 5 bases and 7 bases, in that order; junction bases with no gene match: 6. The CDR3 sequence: CASSRTGGVNEQFF. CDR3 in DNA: TGTGCCAGCAGTCGAACAGGGGGCGTGAATGAGCAGTTCTTC.

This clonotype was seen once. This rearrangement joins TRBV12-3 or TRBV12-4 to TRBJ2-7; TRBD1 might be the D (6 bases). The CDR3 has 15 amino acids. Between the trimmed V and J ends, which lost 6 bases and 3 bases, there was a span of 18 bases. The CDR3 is CASSRVWTANYEQYF. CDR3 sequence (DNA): TGTGCCAGCAGCCGGGTTTGGACAGCGAACTACGAGCAGTACTTC.

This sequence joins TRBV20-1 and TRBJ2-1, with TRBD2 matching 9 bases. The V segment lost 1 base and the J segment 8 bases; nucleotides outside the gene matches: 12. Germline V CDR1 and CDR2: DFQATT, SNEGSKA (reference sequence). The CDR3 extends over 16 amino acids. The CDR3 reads CSARASAGGKFDEQFF. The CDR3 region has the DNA TGCAGTGCTAGAGCCTCGGCGGGGGGGAAGTTCGATGAGCAGTTCTTC.

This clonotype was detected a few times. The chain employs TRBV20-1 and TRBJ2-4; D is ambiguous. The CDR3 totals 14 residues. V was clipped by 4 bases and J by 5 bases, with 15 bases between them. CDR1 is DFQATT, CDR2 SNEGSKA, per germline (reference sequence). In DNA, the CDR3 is TGCAGTGCTACGAACCGGCCAACCCAAAACATTCAGTACTTC. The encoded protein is CSATNRPTQNIQYF.

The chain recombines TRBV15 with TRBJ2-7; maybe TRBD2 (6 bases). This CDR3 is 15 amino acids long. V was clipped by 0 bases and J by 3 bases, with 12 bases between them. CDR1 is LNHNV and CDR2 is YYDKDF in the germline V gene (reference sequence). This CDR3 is CATSRDSGGLYEQYF. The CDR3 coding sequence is TGTGCCACCAGCAGAGATAGCGGAGGACTCTACGAGCAGTACTTC. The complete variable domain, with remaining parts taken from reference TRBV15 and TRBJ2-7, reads DAMVIQNPRYQVTQFGKPVTLSCSQTLNHNVMYWYQQKSSQAPKLLFHYYDKDFNNEADTPDNFQSRRPNTSFCFLDIRSPGLGDTAMYLCATSRDSGGLYEQYFGPGTRLTVT.

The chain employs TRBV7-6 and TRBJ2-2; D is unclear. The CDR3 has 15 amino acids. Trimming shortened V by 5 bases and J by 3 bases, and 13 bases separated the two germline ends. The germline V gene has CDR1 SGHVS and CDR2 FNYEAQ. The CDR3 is CASSKTQLYTGELFF. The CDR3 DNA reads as TGTGCCAGCAGCAAAACCCAGCTTTACACCGGGGAGCTGTTTTTT.

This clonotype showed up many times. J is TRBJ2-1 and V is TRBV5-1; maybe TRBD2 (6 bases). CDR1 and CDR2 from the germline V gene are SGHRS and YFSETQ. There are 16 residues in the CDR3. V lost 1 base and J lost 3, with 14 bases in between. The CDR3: CASSLIFSGSYNEQFF. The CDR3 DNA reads TGCGCCAGCAGCTTGATCTTTTCCGGGAGCTACAATGAGCAGTTCTTC.

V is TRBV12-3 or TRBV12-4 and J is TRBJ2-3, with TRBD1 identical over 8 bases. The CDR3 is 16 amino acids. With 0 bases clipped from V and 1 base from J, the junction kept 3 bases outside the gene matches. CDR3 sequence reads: CASSLALDRGTDTQYF. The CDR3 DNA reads TGTGCCAGCAGTTTAGCGTTGGACAGGGGCACAGATACGCAGTATTTT.

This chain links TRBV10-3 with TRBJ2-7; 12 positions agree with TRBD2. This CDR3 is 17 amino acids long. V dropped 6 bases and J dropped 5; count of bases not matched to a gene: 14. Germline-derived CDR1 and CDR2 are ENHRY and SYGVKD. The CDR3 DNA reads TGTGCCATCAGCCCCCGTGGTGGACTAGCGGGGATGGACGAGCAGTACTTC. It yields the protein CAISPRGGLAGMDEQYF.

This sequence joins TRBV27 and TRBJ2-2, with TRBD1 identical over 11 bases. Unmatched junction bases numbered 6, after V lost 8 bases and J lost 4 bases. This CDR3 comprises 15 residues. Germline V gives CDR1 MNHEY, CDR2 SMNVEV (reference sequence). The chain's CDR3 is CASGGDRGTTGELFF. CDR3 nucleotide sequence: TGTGCCAGCGGGGGGGACAGGGGGACCACCGGGGAGCTGTTTTTT.

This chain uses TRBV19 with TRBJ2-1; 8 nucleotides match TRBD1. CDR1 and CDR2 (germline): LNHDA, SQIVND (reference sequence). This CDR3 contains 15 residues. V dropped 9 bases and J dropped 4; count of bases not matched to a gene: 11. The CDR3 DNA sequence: TGTGCCAGGAAACAGGGGGACCCTTGGTACAATGAGCAGTTCTTC. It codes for CARKQGDPWYNEQFF.

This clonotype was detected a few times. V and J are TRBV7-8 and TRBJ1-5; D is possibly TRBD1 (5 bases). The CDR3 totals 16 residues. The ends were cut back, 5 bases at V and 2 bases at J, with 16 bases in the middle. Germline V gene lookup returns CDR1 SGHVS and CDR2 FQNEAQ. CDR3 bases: TGTGCCAGCAGCCTACGAAGGGGTGTAGGCAATCAGCCCCAGCATTTT. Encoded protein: CASSLRRGVGNQPQHF.